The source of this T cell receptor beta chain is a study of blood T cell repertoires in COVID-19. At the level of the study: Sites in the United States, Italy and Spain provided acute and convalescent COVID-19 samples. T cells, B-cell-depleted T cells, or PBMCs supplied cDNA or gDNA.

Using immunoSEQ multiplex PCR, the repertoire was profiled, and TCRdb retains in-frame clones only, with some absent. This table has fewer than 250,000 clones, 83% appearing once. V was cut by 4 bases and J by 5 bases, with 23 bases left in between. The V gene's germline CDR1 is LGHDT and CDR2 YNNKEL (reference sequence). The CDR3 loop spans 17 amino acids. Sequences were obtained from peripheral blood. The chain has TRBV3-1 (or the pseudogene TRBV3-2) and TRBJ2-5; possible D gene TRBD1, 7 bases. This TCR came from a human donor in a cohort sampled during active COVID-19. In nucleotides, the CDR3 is TGTGCCAGCAGCCCTGCCCGCGGGACAGACCTAGGGGAGACCCAGTACTTC. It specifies CASSPARGTDLGETQYF.